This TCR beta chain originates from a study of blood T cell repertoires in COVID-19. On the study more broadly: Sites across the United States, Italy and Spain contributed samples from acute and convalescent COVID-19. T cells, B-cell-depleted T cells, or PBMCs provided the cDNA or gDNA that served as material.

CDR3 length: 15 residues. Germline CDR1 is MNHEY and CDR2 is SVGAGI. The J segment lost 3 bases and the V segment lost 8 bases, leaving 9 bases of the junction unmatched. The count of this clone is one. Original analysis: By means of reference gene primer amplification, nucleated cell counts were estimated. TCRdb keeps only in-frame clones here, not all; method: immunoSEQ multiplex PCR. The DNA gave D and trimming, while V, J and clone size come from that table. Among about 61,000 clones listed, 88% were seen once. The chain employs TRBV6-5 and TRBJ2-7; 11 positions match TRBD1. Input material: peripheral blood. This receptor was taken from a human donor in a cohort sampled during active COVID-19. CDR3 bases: TGTGCCAGCGGAGTGCAGGGACAGGGGGGCTACGAGCAGTACTTC. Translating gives CASGVQGQGGYEQYF.